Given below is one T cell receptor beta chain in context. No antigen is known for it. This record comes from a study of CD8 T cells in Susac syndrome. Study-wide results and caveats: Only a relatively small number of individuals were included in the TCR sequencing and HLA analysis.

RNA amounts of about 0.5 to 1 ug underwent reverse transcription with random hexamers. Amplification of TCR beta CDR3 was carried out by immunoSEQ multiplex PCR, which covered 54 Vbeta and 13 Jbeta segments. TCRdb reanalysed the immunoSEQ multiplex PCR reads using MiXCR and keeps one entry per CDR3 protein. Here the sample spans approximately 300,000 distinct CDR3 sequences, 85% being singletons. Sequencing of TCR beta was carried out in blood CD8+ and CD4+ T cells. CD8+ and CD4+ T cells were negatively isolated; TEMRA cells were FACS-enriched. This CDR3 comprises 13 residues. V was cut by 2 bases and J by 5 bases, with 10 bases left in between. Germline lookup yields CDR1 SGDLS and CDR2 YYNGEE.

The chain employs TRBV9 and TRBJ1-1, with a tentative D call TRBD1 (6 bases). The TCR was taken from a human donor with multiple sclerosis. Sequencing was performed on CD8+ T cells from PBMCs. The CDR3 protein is CASSVADRTEAFF. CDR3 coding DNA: TGTGCCAGCAGCGTTGCGGACAGAACTGAAGCTTTCTTT.